The 32 T cell receptor beta chains given below trace back to one sample, sequenced in a study of early T cells in non-severe SARS-CoV-2 infection. TCRdb redid the calling of the 5' RACE reads with MiXCR, one entry per CDR3 protein. Of 70,000 to 95,000 distinct CDR3 sequences listed, about 15% were seen once; the top ten hold less than 0.6%. Sequenced material: whole blood. The receptor source for this set is an adult who was a healthcare worker with PCR-confirmed SARS-CoV-2 infection or an uninfected control (not recorded which).

The CDR3 spells CASSEMTANYGYTF. The CDR3 DNA sequence: TGTGCCAGCAGTGAAATGACAGCTAACTATGGCTACACCTTC. This chain joins TRBV6-1 and TRBJ1-2; a possible D gene is TRBD1 (5 bases). V dropped 2 bases and J dropped 0 bases, with 7 bases sitting between them. CDR1 is MNHNS and CDR2 is SASEGT in the germline V gene. The CDR3 length is 14 residues.

The rearrangement links TRBV18 to TRBJ2-2; D possibly corresponds to TRBD1 (5 bases). The V and J ends lost 2 bases and 1 base respectively, with 8 bases between them. CDR1 is KGHSH, CDR2 LQKENI, per germline. The length of the CDR3 is 15 residues. The CDR3 loop is CASSPDSLNTGELFF. The CDR3 DNA sequence: TGTGCCAGCTCACCAGACAGCCTGAACACCGGGGAGCTGTTTTTT.

This clonotype was seen many times. The chain joins TRBV7-9 to TRBJ2-1; D is ambiguous. V lost 1 base to trimming and J lost 4 bases, with 8 bases between them. This CDR3 spans 14 amino acids. CDR1 SEHNR and CDR2 FQNEAQ come from the germline V gene (reference sequence). The CDR3 spells CASSLEVRYNEQFF. The CDR3 DNA reads as TGTGCCAGCAGCTTAGAAGTCAGGTACAATGAGCAGTTCTTC.

This clonotype was observed many times. This chain uses TRBV10-1 with TRBJ2-2; 8 nucleotides line up with TRBD1. CDR1 is WNHNN and CDR2 is SYGVQD in the germline V gene (reference sequence). The V segment lost 5 bases and the J segment 3 bases; nucleotides outside the gene matches: 14. This CDR3 spans 18 amino acids. The CDR3 loop reads CASSSQTRTGMDTGELFF. In DNA, the CDR3 is TGCGCCAGCAGTTCTCAGACCCGGACAGGGATGGACACCGGGGAGCTGTTTTTT.

This clonotype turned up a few times. V usage is TRBV5-1 and J usage is TRBJ2-1; D call uncertain. V was pared by 1 base and J by 5 bases, with 10 bases between. Germline-derived CDR1 and CDR2 are SGHRS and YFSETQ. This CDR3 has 14 amino acids. The CDR3, as DNA: TGCGCCAGCAGCTTGTTGTGGACCCACAATGAGCAGTTCTTC. This translates into CASSLLWTHNEQFF.

Points on this clonotype: One end of the junction varies from germline; a read error may be responsible. The chain joins TRBV2 to TRBJ1-1; TRBD1 matches 9 bases. This CDR3 is 14 amino acids long. CDR1 and CDR2 (germline): SNHLY, FYNNEI. The CDR3 bases are TGTGCCAGCAGTCAACAGGGGGCGAACACTGAAGTTTTCTTT. This sequence encodes CASSQQGANTEVFF. The whole variable domain, filled in from reference TRBV2 and TRBJ1-1, reads EPEVTQTPSHQVTQMGQEVILRCVPISNHLYFYWYRQILGQKVEFLVSFYNNEISEKSEIFDDQFSVERPDGSNFTLKIRSTKLEDSAMYFCASSQQGANTEVFFGQGTRLTVV.

This chain links TRBV7-6 with TRBJ2-1; 13 bases are shared with TRBD2. From germline, CDR1 is SGHVS and CDR2 FNYEAQ. The CDR3 extends over 14 amino acids. The V gene end was trimmed by 5 bases and the J gene end by 8 bases; junction bases not matched to a gene: 3. The CDR3 sequence: CASSRTSGGYEQFF. The CDR3 DNA reads TGTGCCAGCAGCCGGACTAGCGGGGGTTATGAGCAGTTCTTC. The variable domain in full, with the rest retrieved from reference TRBV7-6 and TRBJ2-1, is GAGVSQSPRYKVTKRGQDVALRCDPISGHVSLYWYRQALGQGPEFLTYFNYEAQQDKSGLPNDRFSAERPEGSISTLTIQRTEQRDSAMYRCASSRTSGGYEQFFGPGTRLTVL.

This clonotype was observed a few times. The V call is TRBV29-1, the J call TRBJ2-3; 7 bases align to TRBD1. CDR1 and CDR2 from the germline V gene are SQVTM and ANQGSEA. The CDR3 has 13 residues. V was pared by 4 bases and J by 0 bases, with 1 base of the junction left unmatched. The CDR3 bases are TGCAGCGTTGCAGGGGGTAGCACAGATACGCAGTATTTT. This translates into CSVAGGSTDTQYF.

This sequence joins TRBV6-5 and TRBJ1-2, with D possibly being TRBD1 (6 bases). The germline V gene has CDR1 MNHEY and CDR2 SVGAGI. This CDR3 has 13 residues. Trimming removed 5 bases from V and 4 bases from J, with 11 bases in between. CDR3 coding DNA: TGTGCCAGCAGTGCCGGGACATCCTATGGCTACACCTTC. Amino acids: CASSAGTSYGYTF.

The chain uses TRBV7-2 and TRBJ2-3, with 7 bases aligning to TRBD2. V lost 5 bases, J lost 7 bases, and 6 bases stayed unmatched. This CDR3 comprises 13 residues. CDR1 is SGHTA, CDR2 FQGNSA, per germline. CDR3 bases: TGTGCCAGCAGCCCTAGCGGTCATAATACGCAGTATTTT. Residues: CASSPSGHNTQYF.

This chain links TRBV3-1 with TRBJ1-1; tentatively, D is TRBD1 (5 bases). The CDR3 covers 16 residues. V was pared by 1 base and J by 4 bases, with 16 bases between. The germline V gene has CDR1 LGHDT and CDR2 YNNKEL (reference sequence). CDR3: CASSQVGGTQGTEAFF. CDR3 DNA: TGTGCCAGCAGCCAAGTGGGTGGCACCCAGGGCACTGAAGCTTTCTTT.

This clonotype has just a few counts. The CDR3 sequence is CASSPVGTGSNSPLHF. CDR3 DNA: TGTGCCAGCAGCCCCGTGGGGACAGGGTCTAATTCACCCCTCCACTTT. V usage is TRBV7-9 and J usage is TRBJ1-6; 9 bases are a match to TRBD1. Unmatched junction bases numbered 8, after V lost 5 bases and J lost 6 bases. Looked up from germline, CDR1 is SEHNR and CDR2 is FQNEAQ (reference sequence). This CDR3 has 16 residues.

This chain uses TRBV28 with TRBJ2-3, with TRBD2 identical over 8 bases. CDR3 length: 14 residues. V shed 3 bases and J 6 bases; nucleotides not matched to a gene: 5. Germline V gene data show CDR1 as MDHEN and CDR2 as SYDVKM. The CDR3 spells CASSLRGDPDTQYF. CDR3 sequence (DNA): TGTGCCAGCAGTTTGCGGGGGGATCCGGATACGCAGTATTTT.

This clonotype has more than one count but fewer than ten. The J gene is TRBJ2-5, the V gene TRBV5-6; possible D gene TRBD1, 7 bases. V lost 4 bases and J 5 bases, leaving 12 bases between the germline ends. Germline V gene data show CDR1 as SGHDT and CDR2 as YYEEEE. This CDR3 has 13 residues. The CDR3 here is CASSQGGRETQYF. The CDR3 region has the DNA TGTGCCAGCAGCCAGGGGGGCCGTGAGACCCAGTACTTC.

In this sample, this clonotype turned up many times. CDR3 in DNA: TGTGCCAGCAGTCCGAGACAGGGGCCCTCCTACGAGCAGTACGTC. Encoded protein: CASSPRQGPSYEQYV. V and J are TRBV6-6 and TRBJ2-7, with 8 bases matching TRBD1. Trimming cost V 5 bases and J 0 bases; bases outside gene matches: 6. The CDR3 totals 15 residues. Germline V CDR1 and CDR2: MNHNY, SVGAGI (reference sequence).

The chain joins TRBV15 to TRBJ1-3, with D maybe TRBD1 (6 bases). Trimming took off 3 bases at V and 4 bases at J, with 13 bases between the two ends. The CDR3 is made up of 15 amino acids. In germline, CDR1 is LNHNV, CDR2 YYDKDF (reference sequence). The CDR3 sequence is CATSRATGTGNTIYF. DNA of the CDR3: TGTGCCACCAGCAGGGCTACAGGGACGGGAAACACCATATATTTT.

This clonotype was counted between two and nine times. The chain has TRBV7-8 and TRBJ1-1, with TRBD1 matching over 7 bases. Unmatched junction bases numbered 6, after V lost 2 bases and J lost 0 bases. CDR1 and CDR2 (germline): SGHVS, FQNEAQ. CDR3 length equals 16 residues. DNA of the CDR3: TGTGCCAGCAGCTTAATGTCAGGGGGGGTGAACACTGAAGCTTTCTTT. Its protein product is CASSLMSGGVNTEAFF.

This clonotype was seen a handful of times. The chain joins TRBV20-1 to TRBJ1-4; 7 bases are a match to TRBD1. Trimming removed 0 bases from V and 8 bases from J; junction bases left unmatched: 15. The CDR3 consists of 17 residues. In germline, CDR1 is DFQATT, CDR2 SNEGSKA (reference sequence). For the CDR3, the DNA is TGCAGTGCTAGAGATCGACGAGTGGAGACAGGGAACGAAAAACTGTTTTTT. Amino acids: CSARDRRVETGNEKLFF.

This clonotype was detected ten times or more. The chain has TRBV6-1 and TRBJ2-2, with a tentative D call TRBD2 (6 bases). V lost 2 bases, J lost 6 bases, and 19 bases lay in between. In germline, CDR1 is MNHNS, CDR2 SASEGT. This CDR3 has 17 amino acids. The CDR3 loop is CASSEIFGTRFPGELFF. The CDR3 DNA reads TGTGCCAGCAGTGAAATATTTGGGACTCGGTTTCCCGGGGAGCTGTTTTTT.

The chain employs TRBV5-6 and TRBJ2-7, with unresolved D. The germline gives CDR1 SGHDT, CDR2 YYEEEE. V shed 4 bases and J shed 1 base, with 15 bases lying between them. There are 15 residues in the CDR3. CDR3 bases: TGTGCCAGCAGCAAATCTGGCCAGCAATCCTACGAGCAGTACGTC. This sequence encodes CASSKSGQQSYEQYV.

This clonotype was counted only a few times. The chain links TRBV5-1 to TRBJ2-3, with 8 bases that match TRBD2. Germline loops: CDR1 SGHRS, CDR2 YFSETQ. V shed 4 bases, J shed 5 bases, and the junction held 6 bases outside the gene matches. CDR3 size: 14 residues. The CDR3 region is CASSDSGVGDTQYF. The CDR3, as DNA: TGCGCCAGCAGCGATAGCGGGGTTGGAGATACGCAGTATTTT.

This clonotype was found a few times. V gene TRBV7-8 combines with J gene TRBJ1-5, with 7 bases identical to TRBD1. Trimming cost V 4 bases and J 7 bases; bases outside gene matches: 13. The CDR3 is made up of 16 amino acids. CDR1 and CDR2 (germline): SGHVS, FQNEAQ. The chain's CDR3 is CASSSTPQGSRQPQHF. The CDR3 DNA sequence: TGTGCCAGCAGCTCTACACCACAGGGGAGCCGACAGCCCCAGCATTTT.

This chain links TRBV19 with TRBJ2-4; TRBD1 matches at 8 bases. Germline assignment: CDR1 LNHDA and CDR2 SQIVND (reference sequence). The CDR3 loop spans 13 amino acids. V was clipped by 6 bases and J by 6 bases; unmatched bases: 4. CDR3 sequence: CASRATGGNIQYF. The DNA for the CDR3 is TGTGCCAGTAGAGCTACAGGGGGAAACATTCAGTACTTC.

This clonotype was recorded at least ten times. The chain has TRBV6-5 and TRBJ2-1; no clear D gene. With 2 bases removed from V and 8 bases from J, the gap between germline ends came to 13 bases. The CDR3 sequence is 14 residues long. In germline, CDR1 is MNHEY, CDR2 SVGAGI. The CDR3 DNA sequence: TGTGCCAGCAGTTACACCGGGCCCACAGATGAGCAGTTCTTC. Residues: CASSYTGPTDEQFF.

The gene calls are TRBV6-2 or TRBV6-3 and TRBJ2-1; D is ambiguous. Germline CDR1 is MNHEY and CDR2 is SVGEGT. Deletions cut 3 bases from V and 4 bases from J, with 13 bases between. This CDR3 is 15 amino acids long. The CDR3 region is CASSYDPDGYNEQFF. The CDR3 DNA reads TGTGCCAGCAGTTATGACCCCGATGGATACAATGAGCAGTTCTTC.

This chain connects TRBV2 to TRBJ2-3, with a weak D call TRBD1 (5 bases). The length of the CDR3 is 15 residues. V was clipped by 3 bases and J by 4 bases, with 14 bases between them. Germline V lookup: CDR1 SNHLY, CDR2 FYNNEI. CDR3 sequence (DNA): TGTGCCAGCAGTGATGAAAGGACATCCGCAGATACGCAGTATTTT. It translates to CASSDERTSADTQYF.

V gene TRBV7-3 combines with J gene TRBJ1-5; D not certain. Trimming shortened V by 1 base and J by 7 bases, and 8 bases separated the two germline ends. Germline V gene lookup returns CDR1 SGHTA and CDR2 FQGTGA. The CDR3 consists of 13 residues. The CDR3 nucleotides read TGTGCCAGCAGCTTAAGGCGTGGGCAGCCCCAGCATTTT. It yields the protein CASSLRRGQPQHF.

This clonotype was seen ten or more times. This chain uses TRBV5-4 with TRBJ1-4; the D gene is possibly TRBD1 (5 bases). The V and J ends lost 3 bases and 8 bases respectively, with 20 bases between them. The CDR3 loop spans 16 amino acids. Germline values: CDR1 SGHNT, CDR2 YYREEE (reference sequence). CDR3 sequence reads: CASSSWRGDVQEKLFF. The DNA for the CDR3 is TGTGCCAGCAGCTCTTGGAGGGGCGACGTTCAGGAAAAACTGTTTTTT.

This clonotype was counted between two and nine times. The chain is built from TRBV9 and TRBJ2-2; weak D call: TRBD2 (5 bases). This CDR3 region has 13 residues. CDR1 is SGDLS, CDR2 YYNGEE, per germline. V was shortened by 4 bases and J by 6 bases, with 10 bases between the two germline ends. The CDR3, as DNA: TGTGCCAGCAGCAGCCGAGGGTCCGGGGAGCTGTTTTTT. Protein product: CASSSRGSGELFF. The full variable domain, completed using reference TRBV9 and TRBJ2-2, is DSGVTQTPKHLITATGQRVTLRCSPRSGDLSVYWYQQSLDQGLQFLIQYYNGEERAKGNILERFSAQQFPDLHSELNLSSLELGDSALYFCASSSRGSGELFFGEGSRLTVL.

The V gene is TRBV7-2, the J gene TRBJ1-2, with D possibly matching TRBD1 (6 bases). Looked up from germline, CDR1 is SGHTA and CDR2 is FQGNSA. V shed 0 bases and J shed 10 bases, with 36 bases lying between them. This CDR3 region has 21 residues. The CDR3 loop reads CASSLARPYESGGAPRGHYTF. The CDR3 bases are TGTGCCAGCAGCTTAGCTCGCCCCTACGAATCGGGGGGCGCGCCGCGCGGGCACTACACCTTC.

This clonotype was seen more than once but under ten times. The chain employs TRBV12-5 and TRBJ1-1, with 8 bases matching TRBD1. Germline CDR1 is LGHNT and CDR2 is FRNRAP. V lost 0 bases, J lost 6 bases, and 3 bases stayed unmatched. The CDR3 sequence is 14 residues long. CDR3 coding DNA: TGTGCTAGTGGTTTGGTACCGGGACAGGCTGAAGCTTTCTTT. Its protein product is CASGLVPGQAEAFF.

This clonotype was counted only a few times. This chain links TRBV7-8 with TRBJ2-1; D may be TRBD2 (7 bases). V was trimmed by 1 base and J by 1 base, leaving 11 bases between them. Germline V gene lookup returns CDR1 SGHVS and CDR2 FQNEAQ. There are 16 residues in the CDR3. The CDR3 coding sequence is TGTGCCAGCAGCTTAGGGGGGGGCGCTTCCTACAATGAGCAGTTCTTC. Amino acid sequence: CASSLGGGASYNEQFF.